The 20 T cell receptor beta chains below were found in one sample sequenced in a study of Ad26.COV2.S vaccination and SARS-CoV-2 variants (dated by TCRdb to about 2021). To prepare the library, the immunoSEQ multiplex PCR assay was applied. Entries here come from immuneACCESS through TCRdb and include only in-frame sequences with V and J called. Some clones fail to appear in such tables; in the studies checked, an unresolved V gene covers under half of the shortfall, and the cause of the remainder is unknown. This sample gives roughly 500,000 clones in total; roughly 89% of them show up just once. The ten largest make up about 2.5% of the sample. Explained via the paper, the treatment or condition label denotes: over 15 received Ad26.COV2.S at low or high dose, single or two shots; five or six received placebo; per-sample allocation not given. For vaccine and placebo recipients, the sequenced repertoires came from samples collected on day 63 after the first injection.

This specimen was peripheral blood, taken in a trial of Ad26.COV2.S vaccine versus placebo. Receptors were obtained from a person between 18 and 65 years old who received the Ad26.COV2.S COVID-19 vaccine or a placebo.

In regard to this clone: The same CDR3 arises from other DNA sequences in this sample as well. The V and J genes are TRBV27 and TRBJ2-5; D remains ambiguous. The germline CDR1 and CDR2 sequences are MNHEY and SMNVEV (reference sequence). The CDR3 has 11 amino acids. V was pared by 3 bases and J by 5 bases, with 4 bases between. CDR3 sequence (DNA): TGTGCCAGCAGTTTGGGGGAGACCCAGTACTTC. Translated: CASSLGETQYF.

There are a few counts of this clone. The chain employs TRBV11-2 and TRBJ1-1; D ambiguous. V lost 4 bases and J lost 3, with 3 bases in between. Germline V gene data show CDR1 as SGHAT and CDR2 as FQNNGV. The CDR3 totals 11 residues. CDR3 loop: CASSWYTEAFF. The CDR3 coding sequence is TGTGCCAGCAGCTGGTACACTGAAGCTTTCTTT.

The chain has TRBV28 and TRBJ2-2; perhaps TRBD2 as D (6 bases). V lost 8 bases, J lost 3 bases, and 19 bases lay in between. The germline V gene has CDR1 MDHEN and CDR2 SYDVKM. There are 16 residues in the CDR3. The CDR3 is CASSGRRGPYTGELFF. The CDR3, as DNA: TGTGCCAGCTCCGGAAGGCGGGGCCCTTACACCGGGGAGCTGTTTTTT.

This rearrangement joins TRBV3-1 (or the pseudogene TRBV3-2) to TRBJ2-7; 11 bases fit TRBD2. The J segment lost 3 bases and the V segment lost 0 bases, leaving 10 bases of the junction unmatched. The CDR3 length is 18 residues. In germline, CDR1 is LGHDT, CDR2 YNNKEL (reference sequence). CDR3 DNA sequence: TGTGCCAGCAGCCAAGAGTCACTAGCGGGAGACCCACTCTACGAGCAGTACGTC. It encodes CASSQESLAGDPLYEQYV.

This chain uses TRBV4-3 with TRBJ2-5; D possibly corresponds to TRBD1 (6 bases). The germline V gene has CDR1 LGHNA and CDR2 YSLEER. V was cut by 5 bases and J by 2 bases, with 12 bases left in between. The CDR3 is made up of 14 amino acids. The CDR3 region is CASSYRDTQETQYF. The CDR3 region has the DNA TGCGCCAGCAGCTACCGGGACACTCAAGAGACCCAGTACTTC.

The chain's CDR3 is CASSLGLAETQYF. The DNA for the CDR3 is TGTGCCAGCAGCTTGGGACTAGCGGAGACCCAGTACTTC. The J gene is TRBJ2-5, the V gene TRBV12-3 or TRBV12-4; 10 positions agree with TRBD2. The CDR3 is 13 amino acids. J was trimmed by 5 bases and V by 6 bases; bases with no gene match: 3.

The chain employs TRBV18 and TRBJ2-3; weak D call: TRBD1 (5 bases). Germline V gene data show CDR1 as KGHSH and CDR2 as LQKENI. The CDR3 extends over 14 amino acids. The ends were cut back, 3 bases at V and 0 bases at J, with 7 bases in the middle. This CDR3 is CASSPDRSTDTQYF. The CDR3 DNA is TGTGCCAGCTCACCCGACAGAAGCACAGATACGCAGTATTTT.

This chain joins TRBV13 and TRBJ2-4, with 9 bases that match TRBD2. The CDR3 runs to 18 residues. Germline loops: CDR1 PRHDT, CDR2 FYEKMQ (reference sequence). V shed 0 bases and J 5 bases; nucleotides not matched to a gene: 11. The chain's CDR3 is CASSLGGIAGVKENIQYF. CDR3 sequence (DNA): TGTGCCAGCAGCTTAGGGGGGATAGCGGGAGTTAAAGAAAACATTCAGTACTTC. Full variable domain (remainder filled in from reference TRBV13 and TRBJ2-4): AAGVIQSPRHLIKEKRETATLKCYPIPRHDTVYWYQQGPGQDPQFLISFYEKMQSDKGSIPDRFSAQQFSDYHSELNMSSLELGDSALYFCASSLGGIAGVKENIQYFGAGTRLSVL.

The rearrangement uses TRBV5-6 and TRBJ2-5; tentative D call: TRBD1 (6 bases). Germline V gene sequence: CDR1 SGHDT, CDR2 YYEEEE. The V end lost 4 bases, the J end lost 0 bases, and 16 bases lay between the germline ends. This CDR3 spans 16 amino acids. CDR3 nucleotide sequence: TGTGCCAGCAGCCTGACATTACACAGGGACCAAGAGACCCAGTACTTC. It encodes CASSLTLHRDQETQYF.

Concerning this clone: The sample carries other DNA sequences with the same CDR3. The V call is TRBV5-6, the J call TRBJ2-7, with D perhaps TRBD1 (5 bases). Germline CDR1 is SGHDT and CDR2 is YYEEEE. The CDR3 spans 13 residues. Trimming removed 2 bases from V and 4 bases from J, with 10 bases in between. The CDR3 region is CASSFLSGYEQYV. As DNA, the CDR3 is TGTGCCAGCAGCTTCCTTTCAGGGTACGAGCAGTACGTC.

The genes are TRBV3-1 (or the pseudogene TRBV3-2) and TRBJ1-3; D is unclear. Trimming left V 1 base short and J 9 bases short, with 7 bases between. This CDR3 has 12 residues. Per the germline V gene, CDR1 is LGHDT and CDR2 is YNNKEL (reference sequence). The CDR3 loop reads CASSQAQTTIYF. The CDR3 DNA reads as TGTGCCAGCAGCCAAGCCCAAACCACCATATATTTT.

The V call is TRBV7-9, the J call TRBJ2-6, with 11 nucleotides matching TRBD1. The germline V gene encodes CDR1 SEHNR and CDR2 FQNEAQ (reference sequence). The V and J ends lost 5 bases and 0 bases, in that order; junction bases with no gene match: 6. CDR3 length equals 18 residues. The CDR3 spells CASSLPGTGGSGANVLTF. For the CDR3, the DNA is TGTGCCAGCAGCCTACCCGGGACAGGGGGCTCTGGGGCCAACGTCCTGACTTTC.

The J gene is TRBJ2-1, the V gene TRBV4-3; 12 bases align to TRBD2. The trim removed 3 bases at V and 5 bases at J, leaving 11 bases unmatched. Germline CDR1 reads LGHNA; CDR2 reads YSLEER. The CDR3 has 18 amino acids. The CDR3 DNA reads TGCGCCAGCAGCCACAACCCGTTACTAGCGGGGGGCGACAATGAGCAGTTCTTC. Translation gives CASSHNPLLAGGDNEQFF.

The rearrangement uses TRBV4-3 and TRBJ1-5; no clear D. Germline V gives CDR1 LGHNA, CDR2 YSLEER. CDR3 size: 13 residues. Trimming removed 0 bases from V and 7 bases from J, with 7 bases in between. CDR3 in amino acids: CASSQEKNQPQHF. Written as DNA, the CDR3 is TGCGCCAGCAGCCAAGAAAAAAACCAGCCCCAGCATTTT.

The CDR3 spells CSVGQTKETQYF. The CDR3 nucleotides read TGCAGCGTGGGCCAGACTAAAGAGACCCAGTACTTC. The chain combines TRBV29-1 with TRBJ2-5; D is possibly TRBD2 (5 bases). The CDR3 contains 12 residues. Trimming stripped 6 bases from V and 3 bases from J, with 11 bases between. CDR1 SQVTM and CDR2 ANQGSEA come from the germline V gene.

This rearrangement joins TRBV3-1 (or the pseudogene TRBV3-2) to TRBJ2-5; no firm D call. The V gene lost 0 bases and the J gene lost 2 bases, with 13 bases spanning the gap. The CDR3 is 16 amino acids. Germline CDR1 reads LGHDT; CDR2 reads YNNKEL (reference sequence). CDR3 nucleotide sequence: TGTGCCAGCAGCCAAGAGGGGTGGGAAACACAAGAGACCCAGTACTTC. It codes for CASSQEGWETQETQYF.

The genes are TRBV9 and TRBJ1-3, with D possibly TRBD1 on 5 matching bases. Germline V gives CDR1 SGDLS, CDR2 YYNGEE. The CDR3 length is 16 residues. The V end lost 2 bases, the J end lost 0 bases, and 12 bases lay between the germline ends. The CDR3 DNA sequence: TGTGCCAGCAGCGTGGGGGTCTTTTTCTCTGGAAACACCATATATTTT. As protein: CASSVGVFFSGNTIYF. Filled out from reference TRBV9 and TRBJ1-3, the complete variable domain reads DSGVTQTPKHLITATGQRVTLRCSPRSGDLSVYWYQQSLDQGLQFLIQYYNGEERAKGNILERFSAQQFPDLHSELNLSSLELGDSALYFCASSVGVFFSGNTIYFGEGSWLTVV.

This clone was observed a few times. The J gene is TRBJ2-1, the V gene TRBV13, with 13 bases identical to TRBD2. J gave up 6 bases and V 0 bases, and 5 bases lay outside the gene matches. The CDR3 contains 17 residues. Per germline, CDR1 PRHDT and CDR2 FYEKMQ (reference sequence). CDR3 in amino acids: CASSLGGLAGALNEQFF. As DNA, the CDR3 is TGTGCCAGCAGCTTAGGCGGACTAGCGGGGGCCCTCAATGAGCAGTTCTTC.

The chain recombines TRBV4-2 with TRBJ2-7, with D perhaps matching TRBD1 (5 bases). Trimming left V 0 bases short and J 3 bases short, with 15 bases between. The germline V gene encodes CDR1 LGHNA and CDR2 YNFKEQ. CDR3 length: 16 residues. DNA for the CDR3: TGTGCCAGCAGCCAAGACCCCCGAGGCAGGGACTACGAGCAGTACTTC. Translation: CASSQDPRGRDYEQYF.

The chain recombines TRBV28 with TRBJ1-6, with unresolved D. V was pared by 5 bases and J by 0 bases, with 8 bases between. This CDR3 is 15 amino acids long. Germline lookup yields CDR1 MDHEN and CDR2 SYDVKM. CDR3 sequence reads: CASSAIDSYNSPLHF. In nucleotides, the CDR3 is TGTGCCAGCAGTGCAATAGACTCCTATAATTCACCCCTCCACTTT.